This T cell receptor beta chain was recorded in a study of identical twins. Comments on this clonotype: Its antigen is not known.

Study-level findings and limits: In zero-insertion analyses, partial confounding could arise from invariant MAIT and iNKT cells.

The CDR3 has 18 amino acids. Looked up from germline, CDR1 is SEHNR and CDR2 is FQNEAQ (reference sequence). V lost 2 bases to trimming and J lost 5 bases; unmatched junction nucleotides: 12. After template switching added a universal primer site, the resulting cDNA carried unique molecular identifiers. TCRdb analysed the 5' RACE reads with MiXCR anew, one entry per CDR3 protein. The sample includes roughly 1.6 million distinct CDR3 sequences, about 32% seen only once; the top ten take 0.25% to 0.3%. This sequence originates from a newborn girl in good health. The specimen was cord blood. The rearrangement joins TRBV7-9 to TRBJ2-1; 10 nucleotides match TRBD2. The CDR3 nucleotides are TGTGCCAGCAGCTTAAGGTTTGGGTGGACTAGCGGTAACAATGAGCAGTTCTTC. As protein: CASSLRFGWTSGNNEQFF.